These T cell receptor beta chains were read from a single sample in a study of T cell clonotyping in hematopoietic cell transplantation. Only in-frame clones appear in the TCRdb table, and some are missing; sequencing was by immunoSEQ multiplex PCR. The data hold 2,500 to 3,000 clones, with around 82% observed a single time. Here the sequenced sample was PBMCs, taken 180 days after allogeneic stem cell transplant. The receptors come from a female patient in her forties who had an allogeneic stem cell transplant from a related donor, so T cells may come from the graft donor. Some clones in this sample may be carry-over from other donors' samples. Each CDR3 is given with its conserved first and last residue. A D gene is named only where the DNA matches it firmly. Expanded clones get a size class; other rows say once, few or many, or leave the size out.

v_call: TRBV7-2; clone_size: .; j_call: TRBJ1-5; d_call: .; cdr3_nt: TGTGCCAGCAGCTTAAACAGCAATCAGCCCCAGCATTTT; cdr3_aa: CASSLNSNQPQHF
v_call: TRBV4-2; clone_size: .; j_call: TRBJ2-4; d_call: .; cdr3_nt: TGTGCCAGCAGCCAAGACGGGGGACTAGCCAAAAACATTCAGTACTTC; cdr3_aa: CASSQDGGLAKNIQYF
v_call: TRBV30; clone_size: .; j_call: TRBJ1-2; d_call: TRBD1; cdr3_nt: TGTGCCTGGAGTATAAAGACAGGGGCCAACAACTTAGGATATGGCTACACCTTC; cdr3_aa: CAWSIKTGANNLGYGYTF
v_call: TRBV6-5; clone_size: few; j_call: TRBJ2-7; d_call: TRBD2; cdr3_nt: TGTGCCAGCAGTAGCGGGAGAAACGAGCAGTACTTC; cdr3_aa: CASSSGRNEQYF
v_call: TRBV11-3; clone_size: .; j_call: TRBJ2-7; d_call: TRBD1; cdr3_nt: TGTGCCAGCAGCCTACGACAGGGGAAAGAGGAGCAGTACTTC; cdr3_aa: CASSLRQGKEEQYF
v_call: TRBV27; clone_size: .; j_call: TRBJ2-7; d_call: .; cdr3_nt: TGTGCCAGCAGTAGTGGTGGTGGGGGAGTCTACGAGCAGTACTTC; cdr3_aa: CASSSGGGGVYEQYF
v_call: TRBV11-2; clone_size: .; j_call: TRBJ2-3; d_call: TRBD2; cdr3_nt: TGTGCCAGCAGCTTAGATCCCAGCGGGAGCGTAAATACGCAGTATTTT; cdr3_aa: CASSLDPSGSVNTQYF
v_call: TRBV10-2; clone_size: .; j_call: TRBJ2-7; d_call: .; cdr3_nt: TGCGCCAGCGCCTGGTCCGGACATCTCCTCCACGAGCAGTACTTC; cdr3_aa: CASAWSGHLLHEQYF
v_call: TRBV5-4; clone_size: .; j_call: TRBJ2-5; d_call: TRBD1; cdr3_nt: TGTGCCAGCAGCCAGACAGGGGGCCTGGGAGAGACCCAGTACTTC; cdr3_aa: CASSQTGGLGETQYF
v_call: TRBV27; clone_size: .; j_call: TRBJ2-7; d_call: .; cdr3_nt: TGTGCCAGCAGTCCGACCGACAGGTACGAGCAGTACTTC; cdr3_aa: CASSPTDRYEQYF
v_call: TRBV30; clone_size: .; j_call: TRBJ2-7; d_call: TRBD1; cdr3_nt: TGTGCCGCCGACAGGGGTAGCGAGCAGTACTTC; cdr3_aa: CAADRGSEQYF
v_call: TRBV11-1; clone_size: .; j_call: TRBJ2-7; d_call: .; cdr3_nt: TGTGCCAGCAGCTTAGACGGCAGGGGGGACGAGCAGTACTTC; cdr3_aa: CASSLDGRGDEQYF
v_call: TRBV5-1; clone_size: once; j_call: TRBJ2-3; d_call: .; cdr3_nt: TGCGCCAGCAGCTCCGGGTACAGGGGCACAGATACGCAGTATTTT; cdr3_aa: CASSSGYRGTDTQYF
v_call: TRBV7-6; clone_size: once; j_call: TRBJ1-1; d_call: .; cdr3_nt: TGTGCCAGCAGCTTAGGCTCGGGGACTGAAGCTTTCTTT; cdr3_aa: CASSLGSGTEAFF
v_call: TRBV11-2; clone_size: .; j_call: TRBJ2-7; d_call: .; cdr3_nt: TGTGCCAGCAGCTTAGGGGGACTCCGTTTCGAGCAGTACTTC; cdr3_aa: CASSLGGLRFEQYF
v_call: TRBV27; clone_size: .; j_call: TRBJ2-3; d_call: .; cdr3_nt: TGTGCCAGCAGTTTGGGTAGCGCAAACACAGATACGCAGTATTTT; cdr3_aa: CASSLGSANTDTQYF